A selection of T cell receptor beta chains follows, all from one sample in a study of blood T cell repertoires in COVID-19. TCRdb's copy holds only in-frame clones and misses some; the assay was immunoSEQ multiplex PCR. The profile shows approximately 150,000 clones, around 90% of them singletons. Sequences were obtained from peripheral blood. Receptors were obtained from a human donor in a cohort sampled during active COVID-19. Both conserved end residues are part of each CDR3. The order of the fields is V gene, J gene, D gene, clone size, CDR3 protein. D genes are given only for firm matches. Size values are once, few and many counts, or a class for expanded clones, and some rows have none.

v_gene: TRBV21-1; j_gene: TRBJ2-1; d_gene: NA; abundance: NA; CDR3aa: CASSKSGGGYNEQFF
v_gene: TRBV11-2; j_gene: TRBJ1-1; d_gene: NA; abundance: NA; CDR3aa: CASSLTWGVSEAFF
v_gene: TRBV5-4; j_gene: TRBJ1-1; d_gene: TRBD1; abundance: NA; CDR3aa: CASSHPGQVPEAFF
v_gene: TRBV29-1; j_gene: TRBJ2-7; d_gene: TRBD1; abundance: NA; CDR3aa: CSVGVGQYYEQYF
v_gene: TRBV6-5; j_gene: TRBJ1-1; d_gene: NA; abundance: NA; CDR3aa: CASSYRQSNTEAFF
v_gene: TRBV5-1; j_gene: TRBJ1-1; d_gene: TRBD1; abundance: NA; CDR3aa: CASSWGTGNTEAFF
v_gene: TRBV5-5; j_gene: TRBJ2-6; d_gene: TRBD1; abundance: once; CDR3aa: CASRQGQGAEGANVLTF
v_gene: TRBV6-6; j_gene: TRBJ1-1; d_gene: TRBD1; abundance: NA; CDR3aa: CASSYSGKGAGTEAFF
v_gene: TRBV6-5; j_gene: TRBJ1-2; d_gene: NA; abundance: NA; CDR3aa: CASSYSRTAYGYTF
v_gene: TRBV6-5; j_gene: TRBJ2-7; d_gene: NA; abundance: NA; CDR3aa: CASSYGWQGSYEQYF
v_gene: TRBV30; j_gene: TRBJ1-1; d_gene: TRBD1; abundance: NA; CDR3aa: CAWSGDRGQDTEAFF